A selection of T cell receptor beta chains follows, all from one sample in a study of vaccination and CD4 T cells after COVID-19. TCRdb independently ran MiXCR on the PCR reads; one entry per CDR3 protein. The sample shows 950 to 1,100 distinct CDR3 sequences, under 35% of them seen only once. These TCRs' antigens remain unknown. The sequencing input was CD4+ T cells from blood, cultured in vitro. These receptors originate from a human donor in good health. Each CDR3 is given with its conserved first and last residue. A D gene is named only where the DNA matches it firmly. The size field is filled for only some rows; it gives once, few, many or a size class.

TRBV29-1	once	TRBJ2-3	TRBD1	TGCAGCGTCAAGAACAGGGGTCTCTCGAGTGCTAGCACAGATACGCAGTATTTT	CSVKNRGLSSASTDTQYF
TRBV7-2	NA	TRBJ2-6	NA	TGTGCCAGCAGCTCATCGGCTAGGGGCTCATACTCTGGGGCCAACGTCCTGACTTTC	CASSSSARGSYSGANVLTF
TRBV5-4	NA	TRBJ1-3	NA	TGTGCCAGCAGCTCGACCGAGTCTGGTAACACCATATATTTT	CASSSTESGNTIYF
TRBV21-1	few	TRBJ1-1	NA	TGTGCCAGCAGCAATGGAGTTGTCCGGACAGGGGGAGGCACTGAAGCTTTCTTT	CASSNGVVRTGGGTEAFF
TRBV7-6	NA	TRBJ1-4	NA	TGTGCCAGCAGCTCTTCCGCCGGCCTTAATGAAAAACTGTTTTTT	CASSSSAGLNEKLFF
TRBV6-2/TRBV6-3	few	TRBJ2-7	NA	TGTGCCAGCAGTTACTCCTCGACCTGGCAGTACTTC	CASSYSSTWQYF
TRBV7-6	NA	TRBJ2-1	TRBD2	TGTGCCAGCAGCCGCGCGGCGGGAGGGCCTCAAGATTGGGACAATGAGCAGTTCTTC	CASSRAAGGPQDWDNEQFF
TRBV11-2	few	TRBJ1-2	NA	TGTGCCAGCAGCTTAGGATACCAGGGTGGAGGCTACACCTTC	CASSLGYQGGGYTF
TRBV28	NA	TRBJ1-2	NA	TGTGCCAGCAGTCCCCCCGACCCGGCCGACTATGGCTACACCTTC	CASSPPDPADYGYTF
TRBV19	few	TRBJ1-5	TRBD1	TGTGCCAGTAGTCTGAGACAGGGGGGTCAGCCCCAGCATTTT	CASSLRQGGQPQHF
TRBV5-1	NA	TRBJ2-7	TRBD2	TGCGCCAGCAGCTTACTAGCGGGAAGCTCCTACGAGCAGTACTTC	CASSLLAGSSYEQYF
TRBV5-4	once	TRBJ2-3	NA	TGTGCCAGCAGCTTGGCCGATTGGTACACAGATACGCAGTATTTT	CASSLADWYTDTQYF
TRBV6-2/TRBV6-3	NA	TRBJ1-1	NA	TGTGCCAGCAGGGGGACTGTGAGGACTGAAGCTTTCTTT	CASRGTVRTEAFF
TRBV20-1	NA	TRBJ1-1	NA	TGCAGTGCCCCAGCGCGGGACACTGAAGCTTTCTTT	CSAPARDTEAFF
TRBV11-2	NA	TRBJ2-6	TRBD2	TGTGCCAGCAGCGGGAGGGCGAGGAGCGCCAACGTCCTGACTTTC	CASSGRARSANVLTF
TRBV20-1	few	TRBJ2-7	NA	TGCAGTGCTAGAGATCGTAGCAACTTCTACGAGCAGTACTTC	CSARDRSNFYEQYF
TRBV6-5	NA	TRBJ2-1	NA	TGTGCCAGCAGTTACCGATACTACAATGAGCAGTTCTTC	CASSYRYYNEQFF
TRBV18	NA	TRBJ2-5	TRBD2	TGTGCCAGCTCACCACTGGCTAGCGGGGCGTACCAAGAGACCCAGTACTTC	CASSPLASGAYQETQYF
TRBV6-5	NA	TRBJ1-2	TRBD1	TGTGCCAGCAGTTTCGGGACAGGGGATGGCTACACCTTC	CASSFGTGDGYTF
TRBV20-1	NA	TRBJ2-7	NA	TGCAGTGCGGCCAGAGGGGCGGTCCCCTACGAGCAGTACTTC	CSAARGAVPYEQYF
TRBV20-1	NA	TRBJ2-5	NA	TGCAGTGCTACCCACGCGGAGACCCAGTACTTC	CSATHAETQYF
TRBV20-1	few	TRBJ1-1	TRBD1	TGCAGTGCTAGAGATAGGACAGGGGCGAACACTGAAGCTTTCTTT	CSARDRTGANTEAFF
TRBV7-2	few	TRBJ1-6	NA	TGTGCCAGCAGCTTATTGGGGAAGACCAATTCACCCCTCCACTTT	CASSLLGKTNSPLHF
TRBV5-1	few	TRBJ2-1	TRBD2	TGCGCCAGCAGCCGCAGACTAGCGTCAAGCTCCTACAATGAGCAGTTCTTC	CASSRRLASSSYNEQFF
TRBV7-9	few	TRBJ2-7	NA	TGTGCCAGCAGCTTAGCGGGGGTCCACTACGAGCAGTACTTC	CASSLAGVHYEQYF
TRBV24-1	NA	TRBJ2-3	NA	TGTGCCACCAGTGACCTGACTAGGGGCACAGATACGCAGTATTTT	CATSDLTRGTDTQYF
TRBV20-1	few	TRBJ2-1	NA	TGCAGTGCTAGTGGAGTCTACAATGAGCAGTTCTTC	CSASGVYNEQFF
TRBV7-3	few	TRBJ2-2	NA	TGTGCCAGCAGCTTATATGGCGGGTTCGCGAACACCGGGGAGCTGTTTTTT	CASSLYGGFANTGELFF
TRBV2	NA	TRBJ1-3	NA	TGTGCCAGCAGTGTTTCCGGAAACACCATATATTTT	CASSVSGNTIYF
TRBV30	few	TRBJ1-2	NA	TGTGCCTGGAGTGTGAGCACCAGCGGTAACACCTTC	CAWSVSTSGNTF
TRBV24-1	NA	TRBJ2-3	NA	TGTGCCACCAGTGATTTAAGCCGGGGGGCCGGGACGCAGTATTTT	CATSDLSRGAGTQYF
TRBV7-8	NA	TRBJ2-7	TRBD2	TGTGCCAGCAGCTTACACGACTGGGAGCGGGACTACGAGCAGTACTTC	CASSLHDWERDYEQYF
TRBV15	NA	TRBJ1-4	NA	TGTGCCACCAGCAGAGAAGTTGGAAAACTGCTTTTT	CATSREVGKLLF
TRBV29-1	NA	TRBJ2-6	TRBD2	TGCAGCGTTGGAGGGCAGGGAGGGTACTCTGGGGCCAACGTCCTGACTTTC	CSVGGQGGYSGANVLTF
TRBV24-1	few	TRBJ2-1	NA	TGTGCCACCATTCTTATGGACACTACTTATCAGTTCTTC	CATILMDTTYQFF
TRBV20-1	NA	TRBJ2-3	TRBD1	TGCAGTGCCCGGGACAGCGTTACAGATACGCAGTATTTT	CSARDSVTDTQYF
TRBV7-3	few	TRBJ2-3	TRBD1	TGTGCCAGCAGCCCCCGGACAGGGGGCGGGACAGATACGCAGTATTTT	CASSPRTGGGTDTQYF
TRBV7-2	NA	TRBJ1-2	TRBD1	TGTGCCAGCAGCTGGGACAGGGGATCTTCTGGCTACACCTTC	CASSWDRGSSGYTF
TRBV4-2	few	TRBJ1-2	TRBD1	TGTGCCAGCAGCCTCCGAGGGGGCAACTATGGCTACACCTTC	CASSLRGGNYGYTF
TRBV5-4	NA	TRBJ1-2	NA	TGTGCCAGCACCGCAGGCTTTGGTGGTTCTGGCTACACCTTC	CASTAGFGGSGYTF
TRBV28	few	TRBJ1-5	NA	TGTGCCAGCAGTTTATATAACCTAAATAGCAATCAGCCCCAGCATTTT	CASSLYNLNSNQPQHF
TRBV2	NA	TRBJ2-7	TRBD1	TGTGCCAGCAGCTTCCTGGACAGGGGATACTACGAGCAGTACTTC	CASSFLDRGYYEQYF
TRBV7-3	few	TRBJ1-2	NA	TGTGCCAGCAGTCTCGGGCAGTACAACTACACCTTC	CASSLGQYNYTF
TRBV10-3	few	TRBJ1-5	NA	TGTGCCATCAGTGAGTCCTCCAGGGGTGGCAATCAGCCCCAGCATTTT	CAISESSRGGNQPQHF
TRBV7-9	few	TRBJ2-5	NA	TGTGCCAGCAGCTTAGCCGTGCACCAAGAGACCCAGTACTTC	CASSLAVHQETQYF
TRBV29-1	NA	TRBJ2-1	TRBD1	TGCAGTACACCTTTGGAAGGACAGGGATACAATGAGCAGTTCTTC	CSTPLEGQGYNEQFF
TRBV7-8	NA	TRBJ2-5	NA	TGTGCCAGCAGCAGCACCGAAGAGACCCAGTACTTC	CASSSTEETQYF
TRBV6-1	few	TRBJ2-3	NA	TGTGCCAGCAGAAAACTTACAGGGTATGATACGCAGTATTTT	CASRKLTGYDTQYF
TRBV19	few	TRBJ1-5	NA	TGTGCCAGTAGTATAGACGGAGATCAGCCCCAGCATTTT	CASSIDGDQPQHF
TRBV28	NA	TRBJ2-7	NA	TGTGCCAGCAGCTTAGGACGGGGCTACGAGCAGTACTTC	CASSLGRGYEQYF
TRBV4-3	NA	TRBJ1-4	NA	TGCGCCAGCAGCAGAGATGAAAAACTGTTTTTT	CASSRDEKLFF
TRBV5-1	once	TRBJ1-2	NA	TGCGCCAGCAGCTCCGCAGGGAGTACCTATGGCTACACCTTC	CASSSAGSTYGYTF
TRBV19	large	TRBJ1-2	TRBD1	TGTGCCAGTAGTAGGGGACAGTCGGTCTATGGCTACACCTTC	CASSRGQSVYGYTF
TRBV7-2	few	TRBJ2-2	TRBD2	TGTGCCAGCAGCTTAACGAGCGGGGGCCTTACCGGGGAGCTGTTTTTT	CASSLTSGGLTGELFF
TRBV25-1	NA	TRBJ2-5	NA	TGTGCCAGCAGTGTGGCGGGGCAAGAGACCCAGTACTTC	CASSVAGQETQYF